The 31 T cell receptor beta chains reported below all come from one sample, sequenced in a study of T cells of healthy individuals. TCRdb re-derived calls from the 5' RACE reads in MiXCR, one entry per CDR3 protein. The sample yields approximately 100,000 distinct CDR3 sequences, approximately 15% seen once. The receptors stem from a human donor in good health.

This clonotype was observed at least ten times. The J gene is TRBJ1-5, the V gene TRBV4-3; D unclear. The CDR3 runs 13 residues. Trimming left V 5 bases short and J 2 bases short, with 7 bases between. Germline V CDR1 and CDR2: LGHNA, YSLEER. The CDR3 protein is CASSEWGNQPQHF. In nucleotides, the CDR3 is TGCGCCAGCAGCGAGTGGGGCAATCAGCCCCAGCATTTT.

This clonotype has ten or more counts. The genes are TRBV4-3 and TRBJ2-7; the match to TRBD1 covers 7 bases. The trim removed 4 bases at V and 1 base at J, leaving 4 bases unmatched. Germline CDR1 LGHNA, CDR2 YSLEER. CDR3 length: 14 amino acids. Written as DNA, the CDR3 is TGCGCCAGCAGCCTGGACAGGTGGTCCTACGAGCAGTACTTC. Translation: CASSLDRWSYEQYF.

This clonotype was recorded a few times. The chain carries TRBV2 and TRBJ2-1; D possibly corresponds to TRBD1 (5 bases). Germline CDR1 SNHLY, CDR2 FYNNEI. V was shortened by 7 bases and J by 0 bases, with 10 bases between the two germline ends. The CDR3 is 14 amino acids. CDR3 in DNA: TGTGCCAGCAAAGGGGTCAGCTCCTACAATGAGCAGTTCTTC. Translating gives CASKGVSSYNEQFF.

Only a few counts were recorded for this clonotype. This sequence joins TRBV29-1 and TRBJ1-2, with 8 bases fitting TRBD1. J lost 8 bases, V lost 6 bases, and 8 bases had no gene match. CDR1 is SQVTM, CDR2 ANQGSEA, per germline. This CDR3 has 12 amino acids. The CDR3 region has the DNA TGCAGCGTCGATGACAGGGGAGAAGGCTACACCTTC. Translating gives CSVDDRGEGYTF.

The chain couples TRBV4-2 to TRBJ2-1; no clear D gene. The V and J ends lost 0 bases and 12 bases respectively, with 21 bases between them. CDR3 size: 16 residues. Germline V gene sequence: CDR1 LGHNA, CDR2 YNFKEQ. CDR3 amino acids: CASSQDPPRAPSRQFF. The CDR3 region has the DNA TGTGCCAGCAGCCAAGATCCCCCCCGGGCGCCCAGCCGGCAGTTCTTC.

This clonotype was recorded many times. The chain joins TRBV19 to TRBJ1-2; D possibly corresponds to TRBD1 (6 bases). The CDR3 sequence is 14 residues long. With 3 bases removed from V and 5 bases from J, the gap between germline ends came to 13 bases. Germline CDR1 reads LNHDA; CDR2 reads SQIVND (reference sequence). The CDR3: CASSIVGQGYGYTF. The DNA for the CDR3 is TGTGCCAGTAGTATCGTTGGCCAGGGGTATGGCTACACCTTC. The entire variable domain, with the rest obtained from reference TRBV19 and TRBJ1-2, is as follows: DGGITQSPKYLFRKEGQNVTLSCEQNLNHDAMYWYRQDPGQGLRLIYYSQIVNDFQKGDIAEGYSVSREKKESFPLTVTSAQKNPTAFYLCASSIVGQGYGYTFGSGTRLTVV.

This clonotype turned up a few times. V is TRBV15 and J is TRBJ2-5, with 13 bases matching TRBD2. Germline V CDR1 and CDR2: LNHNV, YYDKDF (reference sequence). V shed 1 base, J shed 4 bases, and the junction held 9 bases outside the gene matches. The CDR3 is 18 amino acids. The DNA of the CDR3 is TGTGCCACCAGCAGAGGGTCACTAGCGGGAGGGAAAGGAGAGACCCAGTACTTC. Protein product: CATSRGSLAGGKGETQYF.

The chain links TRBV14 to TRBJ1-6, with 7 positions matching TRBD1. The CDR3 loop spans 14 amino acids. V was clipped by 1 base and J by 13 bases; unmatched bases: 7. Germline-derived CDR1 and CDR2 are SGHDN and FVKESK. The CDR3 DNA is TGTGCCAGCAGCCAAGGCCCCAGGGGGTTTCCCCTCCACTTT. Amino acid sequence: CASSQGPRGFPLHF.

The chain has TRBV5-1 and TRBJ2-4; 12 bases line up with TRBD2. From germline, CDR1 is SGHRS and CDR2 YFSETQ. The CDR3 spans 20 residues. V lost 0 bases and J lost 0; bases outside the gene matches: 10. For the CDR3, the DNA is TGCGCCAGCAGCTTGGAGGTACTAGCGGGAGGAAAGGGAGCCAAAAACATTCAGTACTTC. Translating it yields CASSLEVLAGGKGAKNIQYF.

The chain has TRBV4-2 and TRBJ2-2, with D hard to call. The V end lost 0 bases, the J end lost 5 bases, and 4 bases lay between the germline ends. Germline V lookup: CDR1 LGHNA, CDR2 YNFKEQ. The CDR3 spans 13 residues. CDR3 coding DNA: TGTGCCAGCAGCCAAGAATGGACCGGGGAGCTGTTTTTT. Protein product: CASSQEWTGELFF.

This clonotype has a count of ten or more. CDR3 in amino acids: CASRGSHESGNTIYF. The CDR3 region has the DNA TGTGCCAGCAGGGGGTCCCACGAATCTGGAAACACCATATATTTT. The chain recombines TRBV28 with TRBJ1-3; D not resolved. The CDR3 totals 15 residues. Germline CDR1 MDHEN, CDR2 SYDVKM. The ends were cut back, 6 bases at V and 1 base at J, with 13 bases in the middle.

In this sample, this clonotype turned up a few times. The genes are TRBV28 and TRBJ1-1; no reliable D call. Germline CDR1 and CDR2: MDHEN and SYDVKM. Trimming shortened V by 5 bases and J by 5 bases, and 9 bases separated the two germline ends. The CDR3 is 12 residues long. The CDR3 nucleotides are TGTGCCAGCAGTCTCAGGTGGACTGAAGCTTTCTTT. This encodes CASSLRWTEAFF.

This rearrangement joins TRBV27 to TRBJ2-7; D unresolved. This CDR3 comprises 11 residues. CDR1 and CDR2 (germline): MNHEY, SMNVEV (reference sequence). V lost 8 bases and J 6 bases, leaving 11 bases between the germline ends. DNA for the CDR3: TGTGCCAGCGGGCCTGGTAGCGAGCAGTACTTC. Amino acid sequence: CASGPGSEQYF.

A note on this clonotype: Sequence at one end of the junction differs from germline and may be a read error. Here the CDR3 reads CVSRTEGTGELFF. DNA of the CDR3: TGTGTCAGCAGAACAGAGGGCACCGGGGAGCTGTTTTTT. The chain employs TRBV7-6 and TRBJ2-2, with D possibly being TRBD2 (5 bases). This CDR3 contains 13 residues. The germline CDR1 and CDR2 sequences are SGHVS and FNYEAQ.

This clonotype was seen a handful of times. The chain has TRBV11-2 and TRBJ2-3, with D possibly being TRBD1 (5 bases). The germline gives CDR1 SGHAT, CDR2 FQNNGV. The V end was cut by 5 bases, the J end by 5 bases, with 14 bases between. The CDR3 runs 14 residues. The CDR3 protein is CASSRLIGEDTQYF. CDR3 nucleotides: TGTGCCAGCAGCCGCTTGATAGGGGAAGATACGCAGTATTTT.

As concerns this clonotype: Given a much more abundant clone one base away, this may be a read error. The chain is built from TRBV7-9 and TRBJ1-1; 7 bases match TRBD1. CDR1 and CDR2 (germline): SEHNR, FQNEAQ (reference sequence). The length of the CDR3 is 15 residues. CDR3 bases: TGTGCCAGCAGCCTTTGGACAGGCAAGAACACTGAAACTTTCTTT. Residues: CASSLWTGKNTETFF.

Here the CDR3 reads CASSRTEMDTQYF. CDR3 DNA: TGTGCCAGCAGCCGGACAGAGATGGATACGCAGTATTTT. The rearrangement uses TRBV6-2 or TRBV6-3 and TRBJ2-3; a weak D match, TRBD1 (6 bases). The CDR3 sequence is 13 residues long. V gave up 6 bases and J gave up 6 bases, with 13 bases separating them. The V gene's germline CDR1 is MNHEY and CDR2 SVGEGT.

This clonotype was recorded at least ten times. The genes are TRBV5-8 and TRBJ1-1, with D uncertain. Trimming took off 4 bases at V and 4 bases at J, with 14 bases between the two ends. Germline CDR1 and CDR2: SGHTS and YDEGEE. This CDR3 has 14 amino acids. The CDR3, as DNA: TGTGCCAGCAGCCCAGGACGGCCGGGCACTGAAGCTTTCTTT. Translation gives CASSPGRPGTEAFF.

The chain carries TRBV7-8 and TRBJ1-2; D gene ambiguous. Trimming removed 6 bases at V and 8 bases at J, with 19 bases between. Per germline, CDR1 SGHVS and CDR2 FQNEAQ. This CDR3 is built from 14 residues. The CDR3 loop reads CASSLTLTSAGYTF. The CDR3, as DNA: TGTGCCAGCAGTTTGACTCTGACGTCGGCCGGCTACACCTTC.

This clonotype was detected only a few times. The chain uses TRBV12-3 or TRBV12-4 and TRBJ2-5, with D hard to call. The CDR3 is 14 residues long. The V end lost 6 bases, the J end lost 5 bases, and 16 bases lay between the germline ends. The CDR3 here is CASSSRRTLETQYF. CDR3 nucleotide sequence: TGTGCCAGCAGCTCCCGTAGGACCTTGGAGACCCAGTACTTC.

The chain carries TRBV10-3 and TRBJ1-4; no definite D call. The CDR3 contains 13 residues. With 7 bases removed from V and 2 bases from J, the gap between germline ends came to 8 bases. Germline CDR1 ENHRY, CDR2 SYGVKD. This chain's CDR3 is CAITGGTNEKLFF. The DNA for the CDR3 is TGTGCCATCACAGGAGGCACTAATGAAAAACTGTTTTTT.

This clonotype was observed a few times. This chain uses TRBV6-2 or TRBV6-3 with TRBJ1-5; no reliable D call. Germline CDR1 and CDR2: MNHEY and SVGEGT. This CDR3 contains 20 residues. V gave up 0 bases and J gave up 1 base, with 22 bases separating them. The CDR3 DNA follows: TGTGCCAGCAGTTACTCTCTGGGAGGTCGGTGGTGGGGAAGCAATCAGCCCCAGCATTTT. Translation: CASSYSLGGRWWGSNQPQHF.

There are many counts of this clonotype. The chain has TRBV4-1 and TRBJ2-3; no definite D call. From germline, CDR1 is MGHRA and CDR2 YSYEKL. The CDR3 covers 15 residues. The V end lost 1 base, the J end lost 4 bases, and 12 bases lay between the germline ends. CDR3 bases: TGCGCCAGCAGCCAAGTAATTTTAATACCAGATACGCAGTATTTT. Its protein product is CASSQVILIPDTQYF.

The chain couples TRBV7-2 to TRBJ1-6; D not resolved. Germline CDR1 and CDR2: SGHTA and FQGNSA. The CDR3 consists of 15 residues. V shed 6 bases and J shed 0 bases, with 9 bases lying between them. The CDR3 protein is CASRLQSSYNSPLHF. The CDR3 DNA is TGTGCCAGCAGGCTACAGAGCTCCTATAATTCACCCCTCCACTTT. The whole variable domain, remainder taken from reference TRBV7-2 and TRBJ1-6, is GAGVSQSPSNKVTEKGKDVELRCDPISGHTALYWYRQSLGQGLEFLIYFQGNSAPDKSGLPSDRFSAERTGGSVSTLTIQRTQQEDSAVYLCASRLQSSYNSPLHFGNGTRLTVT.

This clonotype came up many times. V is TRBV3-1 and J is TRBJ1-2; D may be TRBD1 (5 bases). V was trimmed by 4 bases and J by 6 bases, leaving 21 bases between them. Germline V CDR1 and CDR2: LGHDT, YNNKEL (reference sequence). The CDR3 sequence is 16 residues long. The CDR3 sequence is CASSLRRLGVRDGYTF. CDR3 in DNA: TGTGCCAGCAGCCTCCGTAGGCTGGGGGTTCGTGATGGCTACACCTTC.

The chain recombines TRBV7-6 with TRBJ2-7; TRBD1 matches 8 bases. The ends lost 5 bases at V and 2 bases at J; junction bases unmatched: 8. The CDR3 contains 15 residues. Per germline, CDR1 SGHVS and CDR2 FNYEAQ. CDR3 protein: CASSHGDRSTYEQYF. The CDR3 region has the DNA TGTGCCAGCAGCCACGGGGACAGGAGCACCTACGAGCAGTACTTC.

The gene calls are TRBV6-5 and TRBJ2-7; no firm D call. This CDR3 comprises 13 residues. V shed 6 bases and J shed 7 bases, with 16 bases lying between them. CDR1 and CDR2 (germline): MNHEY, SVGAGI. CDR3 nucleotide sequence: TGTGCCAGCAGCCAAAAACCCGGTGTGGAGCAGTACTTC. It encodes CASSQKPGVEQYF.

The rearrangement links TRBV7-9 to TRBJ1-4; D remains ambiguous. The CDR3 length is 11 residues. The germline CDR1 and CDR2 sequences are SEHNR and FQNEAQ (reference sequence). Trimming left V 6 bases short and J 8 bases short, with 7 bases between. Here the CDR3 reads CASSSREKLFF. The DNA of the CDR3 is TGTGCCAGCAGTTCGAGGGAAAAACTGTTTTTT.

The gene calls are TRBV13 and TRBJ1-3; the D is unclear. Trimming pared 10 bases from V and 4 bases from J, leaving 14 bases between. There are 13 residues in the CDR3. CDR1 and CDR2 (germline): PRHDT, FYEKMQ (reference sequence). Written as DNA, the CDR3 is TGTGCCACTCCACTTCCACCGGGAAACACCATATATTTT. Translating it yields CATPLPPGNTIYF.

This clonotype appeared a few times. The CDR3 reads CSARDVGYQPQHF. CDR3 in DNA: TGCAGTGCTAGAGATGTAGGGTATCAGCCCCAGCATTTT. J is TRBJ1-5 and V is TRBV20-1; D is unresolved. V was shortened by 0 bases and J by 5 bases, with 8 bases between the two germline ends. This CDR3 has 13 residues. Germline CDR1 DFQATT, CDR2 SNEGSKA (reference sequence).

This clonotype was observed at least ten times. Germline is not matched at one junction end, which may reflect a read error. V usage is TRBV7-7 and J usage is TRBJ2-1; a weak D match, TRBD2 (6 bases). The length of the CDR3 is 13 residues. From germline, CDR1 is SSHAT and CDR2 FNYEAQ (reference sequence). CDR3 in DNA: TGTGCTAGCAGCGTGGACTACTTAGATGAGCAGTTCTTC. Translation: CASSVDYLDEQFF. The whole variable domain, remainder taken from reference TRBV7-7 and TRBJ2-1, is GAGVSQSPRYKVTKRGQDVTLRCDPISSHATLYWYQQALGQGPEFLTYFNYEAQPDKSGLPSDRFSAERPEGSISTLTIQRTEQRDSAMYRCASSVDYLDEQFFGPGTRLTVL.